The T cell receptor beta chain described here comes from a study of T cell responses to AZD1222 COVID-19 vaccine. Using immunoSEQ multiplex PCR, the repertoire was profiled, and TCRdb retains in-frame clones only, with some absent. The sample includes about 170,000 clones, more than 90% of them seen just once. Germline CDR1 WSHSY, CDR2 SAAADI. This CDR3 contains 15 residues. V was cut by 5 bases and J by 7 bases, with 17 bases left in between. This chain links TRBV10-2 with TRBJ1-4, with D possibly matching TRBD1 (6 bases). The sample here was peripheral blood, taken on day 0 of AZD1222 vaccination. This receptor was taken from an adult in good health. The CDR3 is CASSPRQVGGEKLFF. The CDR3 DNA reads as TGCGCCAGCAGTCCGCGACAGGTCGGAGGTGAAAAACTGTTTTTT.